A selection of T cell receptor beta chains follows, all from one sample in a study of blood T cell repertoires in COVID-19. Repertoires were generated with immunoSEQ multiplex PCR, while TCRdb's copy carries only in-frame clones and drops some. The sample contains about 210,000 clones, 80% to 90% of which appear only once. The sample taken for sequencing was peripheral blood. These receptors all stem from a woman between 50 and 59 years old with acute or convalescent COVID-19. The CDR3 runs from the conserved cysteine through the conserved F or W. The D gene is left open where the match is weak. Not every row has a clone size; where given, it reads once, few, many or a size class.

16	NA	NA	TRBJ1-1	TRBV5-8	TGTGCCAGCAGCCCCAACATTGGGGGACTGGGCACTGAAGCTTTCTTT	CASSPNIGGLGTEAFF
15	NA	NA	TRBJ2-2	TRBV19	TGTGCCAGTGGGCGGACAAAAACGTATCCCGGGGAGCTGTTTTTT	CASGRTKTYPGELFF
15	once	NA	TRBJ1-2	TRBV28	TGTGCCAGCACCCCAGGTCGTAGAGAAAACTATGGCTACACCTTC	CASTPGRRENYGYTF
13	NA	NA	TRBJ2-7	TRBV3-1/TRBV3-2	TGTGCCAGCAGCCCCGGTGAGACCTACGAGCAGTACTTC	CASSPGETYEQYF
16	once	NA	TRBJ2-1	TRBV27	TGTGCCAGCAGTTTCGATGGGGCGCCCCCCTACAATGAGCAGTTCTTC	CASSFDGAPPYNEQFF
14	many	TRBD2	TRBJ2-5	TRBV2	TGTGCCAGCAGTGGTCGGGACTACGAGGAGACCCAGTACTTC	CASSGRDYEETQYF
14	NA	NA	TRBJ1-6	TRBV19	TGTGCCAGTAGTGAGGGGGTATGGGATTCACCCCTCCACTTT	CASSEGVWDSPLHF
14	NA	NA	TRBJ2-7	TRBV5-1	TGCGCCAGCAGCTTGGACGATTCTACCTTCGAGCAGTACTTC	CASSLDDSTFEQYF
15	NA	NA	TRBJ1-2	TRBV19	TGTGCCAGTAGACAACCGGGCAGGCCGGGGTCCGGCTACACCTTC	CASRQPGRPGSGYTF
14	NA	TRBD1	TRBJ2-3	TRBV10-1	TGCGCCAGCAGCAGGACAGGGGGCCAGGATACGCAGTATTTT	CASSRTGGQDTQYF
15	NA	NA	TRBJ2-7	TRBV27	TGTGCCAGCAGCTCAAAAGGCAGGACTATGGACGAGCAGTACTTC	CASSSKGRTMDEQYF
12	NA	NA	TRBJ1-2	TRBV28	TGTGCCAGCAGCACGGGGGGATATGGCTACACCTTC	CASSTGGYGYTF
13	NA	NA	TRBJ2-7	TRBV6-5	TGTGCCAGCCGTACAGGGAGTATATACGAGCAGTACTTC	CASRTGSIYEQYF
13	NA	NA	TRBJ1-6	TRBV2	TGTGCCAGCAGAGGGGCGAATAATTCACCCCTCCACTTT	CASRGANNSPLHF
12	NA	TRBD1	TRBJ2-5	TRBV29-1	TGCAGCGTCACGGGACAGCGAGAGACCCAGTACTTC	CSVTGQRETQYF
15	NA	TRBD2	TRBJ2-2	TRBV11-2	TGTGCCAGCACCCTTGGACTAGCGGGGAGCGGGGAGCTGTTTTTT	CASTLGLAGSGELFF
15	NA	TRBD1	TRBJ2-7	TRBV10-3	TGTGCCATCAGTGTACGACAGGGGGGAGAGTACGAGCAGTACTTC	CAISVRQGGEYEQYF
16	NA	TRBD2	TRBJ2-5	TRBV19	TGTGCCAGTAGTATAAACCGGCCTAGCGGAGGAGAGACCCAGTACTTC	CASSINRPSGGETQYF
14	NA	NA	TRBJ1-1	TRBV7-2	TGTGCCAGCAGCTTAGGGTACAGCAACACTGAAGCTTTCTTT	CASSLGYSNTEAFF
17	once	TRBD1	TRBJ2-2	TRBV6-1	TGTGCCAGCAGTGGACAGGGGGCGCGGGAGAACACCGGGGAGCTGTTTTTT	CASSGQGARENTGELFF
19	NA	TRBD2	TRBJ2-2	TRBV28	TGTGCCAGCAGTGAAACGACTAGCCGGAGGAAAGGTCGTGGCGGGGAGCTGTTTTTT	CASSETTSRRKGRGGELFF
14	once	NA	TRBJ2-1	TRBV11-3	TGTGCCAGCAGCTTAGGGCAACGATACAATGAGCAGTTCTTC	CASSLGQRYNEQFF
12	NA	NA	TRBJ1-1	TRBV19	TGTGCCAGTAGTTTGGAGCTTACTGAAGCTTTCTTT	CASSLELTEAFF
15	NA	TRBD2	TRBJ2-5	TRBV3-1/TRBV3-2	TGTGCCAGCTCCCCGGGCGGGAGGGAGAGAGAGACCCAGTACTTC	CASSPGGRERETQYF
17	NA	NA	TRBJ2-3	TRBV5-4	TGTGCCAGCAGCCAGGGGGGCGGGATTACTAGCACAGATACGCAGTATTTT	CASSQGGGITSTDTQYF
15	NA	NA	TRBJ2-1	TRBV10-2	TGCGCCAGCAGTGCCTCGAGGGATTTAGCTGATGAGCAGTTCTTC	CASSASRDLADEQFF
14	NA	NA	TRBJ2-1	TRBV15	TGTGCCACCAGCAGGACAGCCACCTACAATGAGCAGTTCTTC	CATSRTATYNEQFF
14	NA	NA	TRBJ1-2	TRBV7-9	TGTGCCAGCAGCTTAGGGAGGGCCGCAGAGGGCTACACCTTC	CASSLGRAAEGYTF
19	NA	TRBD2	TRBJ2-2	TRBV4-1	TGCGCCAGCAGCCAAGGGCTGGGGCTAGCGGGAGTCGGGACCGGGGAGCTGTTTTTT	CASSQGLGLAGVGTGELFF
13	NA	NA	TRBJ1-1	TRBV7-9	TGTGCCAGCAGCCTTACAGGGACCACTGAAGCTTTCTTT	CASSLTGTTEAFF
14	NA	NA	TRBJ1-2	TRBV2	TGTGCCAGCAGTCCCGGGACACCGAACTATGGCTACACCTTC	CASSPGTPNYGYTF
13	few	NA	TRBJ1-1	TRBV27	TGTGCCAGCAGCCCGACTTTTAGCGTGAGTGCTTTCTTT	CASSPTFSVSAFF
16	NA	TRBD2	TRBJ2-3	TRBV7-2	TGTGCCAGCAGCAAAGATCTAGCGGACCTCACAGATACGCAGTATTTT	CASSKDLADLTDTQYF
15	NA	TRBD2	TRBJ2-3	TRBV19	TGTGCCAGTAGTAGGACTAGCGGAGTCACAGATACGCAGTATTTT	CASSRTSGVTDTQYF
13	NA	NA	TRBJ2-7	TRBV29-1	TGCAGCGTTGTGGCCAGTAACTCCTACGAGCAGTACTTC	CSVVASNSYEQYF
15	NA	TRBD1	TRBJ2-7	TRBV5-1	TGCGCCAGCAGCTTGATGACAGGGGCTCTATACGAGCAGTACTTC	CASSLMTGALYEQYF
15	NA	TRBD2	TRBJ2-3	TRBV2	TGTGCCAGCAGGTTAGCGGGAGGGCCCGTTGATACGCAGTATTTT	CASRLAGGPVDTQYF
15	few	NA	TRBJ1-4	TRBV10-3	TGTGCCATCAGTGAGTCGATGCAGACTAATGAAAAACTGTTTTTT	CAISESMQTNEKLFF
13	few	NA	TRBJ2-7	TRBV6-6	TGTGCCAGCAGTTTCGGACTATCTTTGGAGCAGTACTTC	CASSFGLSLEQYF
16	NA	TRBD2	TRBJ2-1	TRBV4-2	TGTGCCAGCAGCCAAGACCGCGGGAGCTCCTACAATGAGCAGTTCTTC	CASSQDRGSSYNEQFF